These T cell receptor beta chains were read from a single sample in a study of post-analysis software for immune sequencing data. TCRdb reanalysed the PCR reads using MiXCR and keeps one entry per CDR3 protein. In the table there are hundreds of thousands of distinct CDR3 sequences, 25% to 30% of which are singletons. Sequencing was carried out using blood. The receptor source for this set is a girl between 10 and 17 years old with multiple sclerosis. CDR3s include the opening cysteine and the closing phenylalanine or tryptophan. A D gene is named only where the DNA matches it firmly. For some rows the clone size is stated as once, few or many, or as a class when expanded; others skip it.

length | J | V | size | D | DNA | CDR3
12 | TRBJ2-4 | TRBV3-1 | NA | NA | TGTGCCAGCAGCCAAAGCAAGGGCCCCCCGGACTTC | CASSQSKGPPDF
15 | TRBJ2-1 | TRBV7-2 | NA | TRBD2 | TGTACCAGCAGCTTTGGCGGGACTACCTACAATGAGCAGTTCTTC | CTSSFGGTTYNEQFF
13 | TRBJ1-5 | TRBV5-5 | NA | NA | TGTGCCAGCAGCTTGTATGGGTTTCAGCCCCAGCATTTT | CASSLYGFQPQHF
15 | TRBJ2-3 | TRBV5-6 | NA | TRBD2 | TGTGCCAGCAGGCAAGGCGGGGGGCCCGAAGATACGCAGTATTTT | CASRQGGGPEDTQYF
14 | TRBJ1-2 | TRBV29-1 | few | NA | TGCAGCGTTGAAGGGCCCAGGGATAGCTATGGCTACACCTTC | CSVEGPRDSYGYTF
14 | TRBJ1-5 | TRBV27 | NA | NA | TGTGCCAGCAGTTGGGGCGGTCTCGGTCAGCCCCAGCATTTT | CASSWGGLGQPQHF
14 | TRBJ2-3 | TRBV7-2 | many | NA | TGTGCCAGCAGCTTAAAACGTAGCACAGATACGCAGTATTTT | CASSLKRSTDTQYF
13 | TRBJ2-5 | TRBV10-3 | few | NA | TGTGCCATCAGTTGGGATCTCGGAGAGACCCAGTACTTC | CAISWDLGETQYF
16 | TRBJ2-1 | TRBV10-3 | NA | NA | TGTGCCATCAGTGAGTCGGCTAGCCCCTCCTACAATGAGCAGTTCTTC | CAISESASPSYNEQFF
14 | TRBJ1-1 | TRBV12-3/TRBV12-4 | few | NA | TGTGCCAGCAGCCCCCGCTCTCTGGGGACTGAAGCTTTCTTT | CASSPRSLGTEAFF
15 | TRBJ2-5 | TRBV20-1 | NA | TRBD2 | TGCAGTGCCACCGACCGGCTAGCGGGAGTAGGGGAGCAGTACTTC | CSATDRLAGVGEQYF
14 | TRBJ2-3 | TRBV4-3 | few | NA | TGCGCCAGCCGGGACACCGCTAGCACAGATACGCAGTATTTT | CASRDTASTDTQYF
14 | TRBJ1-1 | TRBV20-1 | NA | NA | TGCAGTGCTGGGCCTGTGTTTGGGGACACTGAAGCTTTCTTT | CSAGPVFGDTEAFF
13 | TRBJ1-5 | TRBV20-1 | few | TRBD1 | TGCAGTGCGAGACAGGGCGAAAATCCGCCCCAGCATTTT | CSARQGENPPQHF
18 | TRBJ2-1 | TRBV9 | many | TRBD2 | TGTGCCAGCAGCGTTTTCATGGGACTAGCGGGAACGGCGGATGAGCAGTTCTTC | CASSVFMGLAGTADEQFF
17 | TRBJ2-1 | TRBV14 | NA | TRBD1 | TGTGCCAGCAGCCAACGACCCCGGACAGGGTCTGGGCATGAGCAGTTCTTC | CASSQRPRTGSGHEQFF
12 | TRBJ2-4 | TRBV7-2 | few | NA | TGTGCCAGCAGCCCCGACGGGAGCCGGCAGTACTTC | CASSPDGSRQYF
16 | TRBJ1-2 | TRBV5-1 | few | TRBD1 | TGCGCCAGCAGCCCCACAGGGGGCGCATCTAACTATGGCTACACCTTC | CASSPTGGASNYGYTF
15 | TRBJ2-7 | TRBV15 | few | NA | TGTGCCACCAGCAGAGTGGCTGGAGGGTCCTACGAGCAGTACTTC | CATSRVAGGSYEQYF
15 | TRBJ2-1 | TRBV5-1 | NA | NA | TGCGCCAGCAGCCTGGGTTATGGGTCCTACAATGAGCAGTTCTTC | CASSLGYGSYNEQFF
17 | TRBJ2-1 | TRBV19 | NA | TRBD2 | TGTGCCAGTAGTATTTCCGCGGCTAGCGGGAGTTACAATGAGCAGTTCTTC | CASSISAASGSYNEQFF
15 | TRBJ2-3 | TRBV29-1 | few | TRBD2 | TGCAGCGTGCACGCTAGCGGGAGGGGGACAGATACGCAGTATTTT | CSVHASGRGTDTQYF
15 | TRBJ1-1 | TRBV27 | NA | NA | TGTGCCAGCAGTTTTTTCAGGGGCCGGAATAGGGAAGCTTTCTTT | CASSFFRGRNREAFF
13 | TRBJ2-5 | TRBV7-9 | NA | NA | TGTGCCAGCAACGACTACCCAGAAGAGACCCAGTACTTC | CASNDYPEETQYF
14 | TRBJ2-7 | TRBV20-1 | NA | TRBD2 | TGCAGTGCTAGAGATCGGCCTAGCGGATACGAGCAGTACTTC | CSARDRPSGYEQYF